Listed below are T cell receptor beta chains from one sample, sequenced in a study of shared clonotypes between healthy human individuals. Using immunoSEQ multiplex PCR, the repertoire was profiled, and TCRdb retains in-frame clones only, with some absent. The table has millions of clones, just under 95% seen once. Material for sequencing was naive CD8+ T cells sorted from blood. The receptors stem from a man between 18 and 29 years old in good health. CDR3s include the opening cysteine and the closing phenylalanine or tryptophan. D genes are given only for firm matches. Clone size is shown for a subset of rows, as once, few, many or a class of expanded clone.

d_call clone_size j_call v_call cdr3_length cdr3_aa cdr3_nt
- - TRBJ2-1 TRBV14 13 CASSQELRDRQFF TGTGCCAGCAGCCAAGAGCTCCGAGACAGACAGTTCTTC
TRBD1 once TRBJ2-1 TRBV12-5 17 CASGLDHPETGDNEQFF TGTGCTAGTGGTTTGGACCACCCCGAAACAGGGGACAATGAGCAGTTCTTC
- - TRBJ2-2 TRBV9 14 CASSVGIWTGELFF TGTGCCAGCAGCGTAGGAATTTGGACCGGGGAGCTGTTTTTT
TRBD2 - TRBJ2-1 TRBV6-6 14 CASTSVASYNEQFF TGTGCCAGTACTAGCGTAGCCTCCTACAATGAGCAGTTCTTC
- - TRBJ2-7 TRBV19 14 CASSIDLGDYEQYF TGTGCCAGTAGTATAGATCTAGGGGATTACGAGCAGTACTTC
- - TRBJ1-1 TRBV6-5 14 CASSYGGEDTEAFF TGTGCCAGCAGTTATGGGGGCGAGGACACTGAAGCTTTCTTT
- - TRBJ2-3 TRBV6-5 15 CASRLEGGRTDTQYF TGTGCCAGCAGGTTAGAGGGGGGGCGGACAGATACGCAGTATTTT
- - TRBJ2-3 TRBV5-1 15 CASSLTGDRADTQYF TGCGCCAGCAGCTTAACGGGAGATAGGGCAGATACGCAGTATTTT
- - TRBJ2-2 TRBV19 12 CAGRGDTGELFF TGTGCCGGCAGGGGTGACACCGGGGAGCTGTTTTTT
TRBD2 once TRBJ2-1 TRBV7-9 19 CASRGSGRAGHRSYNEQFF TGTGCCAGCAGGGGTAGCGGGAGGGCCGGCCACCGTTCCTACAATGAGCAGTTCTTC
TRBD2 - TRBJ2-1 TRBV4-3 17 CASSQGLAGASYNEQFF TGCGCCAGCAGCCAAGGCCTAGCGGGAGCGTCCTACAATGAGCAGTTCTTC
- - TRBJ1-2 TRBV5-6 13 CASSPGGDWGYTF TGTGCCAGCAGCCCTGGAGGGGATTGGGGCTACACCTTC
- - TRBJ1-6 TRBV11-2 13 CASSWELNSPLHF TGTGCCAGCAGTTGGGAGCTAAATTCACCCCTCCACTTT
TRBD1 - TRBJ1-1 TRBV27 14 CASKVGQVNTEAFF TGTGCCAGCAAAGTCGGACAGGTGAACACTGAAGCTTTCTTT
- - TRBJ2-7 TRBV27 14 CASSPVPSLDEQYF TGTGCCAGCAGCCCGGTACCGTCGCTCGACGAGCAGTACTTC
- - TRBJ2-3 TRBV15 14 CATSSPFGTDTQYF TGTGCCACCAGCAGTCCCTTTGGAACAGATACGCAGTATTTT
TRBD2 - TRBJ2-7 TRBV27 15 CASSIAGGSSYEQYF TGTGCCAGCAGTATAGCGGGAGGGTCCTCCTACGAGCAGTACTTC
- - TRBJ1-2 TRBV11-3 15 CASSFRTSANYGYTF TGTGCCAGCAGCTTCCGAACCTCAGCTAACTATGGCTACACCTTC
TRBD1 - TRBJ1-1 TRBV6-5 14 CASRQTGTNTEAFF TGTGCCAGCAGACAGACAGGGACGAACACTGAAGCTTTCTTT
- - TRBJ1-2 TRBV6-1 14 CASSERWGPYGYTF TGTGCCAGCAGTGAAAGGTGGGGTCCCTATGGCTACACCTTC
- - TRBJ2-3 TRBV28 14 CASSLTGNTDTQYF TGTGCCAGCAGTTTGACAGGCAACACAGATACGCAGTATTTT
TRBD1 - TRBJ1-2 TRBV27 15 CASSPTGGGANGYTF TGTGCCAGCAGTCCCACAGGAGGGGGCGCAAATGGCTACACCTTC
TRBD1 - TRBJ2-7 TRBV27 14 CASSYGQGAYEQYF TGTGCCAGCAGTTATGGACAGGGGGCGTACGAGCAGTACTTC
TRBD1 - TRBJ1-2 TRBV7-8 15 CASSLADTGASGYTF TGTGCCAGCAGCTTAGCAGACACAGGGGCGAGTGGCTACACCTTC
- - TRBJ2-7 TRBV21-1 17 CASSLPASGGSSYEQYF TGTGCCAGCAGCCTACCTGCTTCCGGGGGCAGCTCCTACGAGCAGTACTTC
TRBD2 - TRBJ2-3 TRBV7-3 15 CASSLFGGDTDTQYF TGTGCCAGCAGCTTATTCGGGGGGGACACAGATACGCAGTATTTT
TRBD1 once TRBJ1-5 TRBV7-9 14 CASSFSGGDQPQHF TGTGCCAGCAGCTTTTCAGGGGGGGATCAGCCCCAGCATTTT
TRBD2 - TRBJ2-1 TRBV4-1 14 CASSPSGSISRQFF TGCGCCAGCAGCCCTAGCGGGTCCATTTCCCGGCAGTTCTTC
- few TRBJ1-2 TRBV9 16 CASSQSTYLGNYGYTF TGTGCCAGCAGCCAGAGCACATATTTGGGGAACTATGGCTACACCTTC
TRBD1 - TRBJ1-5 TRBV28 14 CASIQDGTGQPQHF TGTGCCAGCATTCAAGACGGGACAGGGCAGCCCCAGCATTTT
- - TRBJ2-1 TRBV9 15 CASSPPPGLFDEQFF TGTGCCAGCAGCCCACCCCCGGGACTCTTCGATGAGCAGTTCTTC
- - TRBJ2-1 TRBV28 14 CASSLSTERNEQFF TGTGCCAGCAGTTTGTCGACAGAGCGCAATGAGCAGTTCTTC
- - TRBJ2-2 TRBV7-9 12 CASSPGNGELFF TGTGCCAGCAGCCCGGGGAACGGGGAGCTGTTTTTT
- - TRBJ1-1 TRBV7-8 14 CASSLGGWNTEAFF TGTGCCAGCAGCTTGGGAGGGTGGAACACTGAAGCTTTCTTT
- - TRBJ1-6 TRBV19 17 CASSPWAGQRYNSPLHF TGTGCCAGTAGTCCCTGGGCTGGACAGCGGTACAATTCACCCCTCCACTTT